These T cell receptor beta chains were read from a single sample in a study of T-cell reconstitution after alpha-beta-depleted transplantation in children. A single record per CDR3 protein comes from TCRdb applying MiXCR to the PCR reads. This table holds 200,000 to 250,000 distinct CDR3 sequences, around 7.8% found once. Sequenced material: PBMCs, mostly from graft donor cells, taken 180 days after TCRalphabeta/CD19-depleted stem cell transplant. All receptors come from a male patient between 10 and 17 years old who had a stem cell transplant for acute lymphoblastic leukemia, so the T cells may come from the graft donor. CDR3s include the opening cysteine and the closing phenylalanine or tryptophan. The D gene is left open where the match is weak. Clone size is stated in some rows and not others, as once, few, many or a class when expanded.

V gene	J gene	D gene	clone size	CDR3 length	CDR3 protein	CDR3 DNA
TRBV7-9	TRBJ2-7	TRBD2	NA	14	CASSSGGGTYEQYF	TGTGCCAGCAGCTCCGGGGGGGGGACCTACGAGCAGTACTTC
TRBV3-1	TRBJ1-2	TRBD1	many	14	CASSRDRGRGGYTF	TGTGCCAGCAGCCGGGACAGGGGGCGCGGTGGCTACACCTTC
TRBV20-1	TRBJ2-4	NA	many	16	CSAVRQDQLAKNIQYF	TGCAGTGCTGTACGACAGGATCAGCTAGCCAAAAACATTCAGTACTTC
TRBV20-1	TRBJ2-5	NA	many	15	CSARSPREVAETQYF	TGCAGTGCTAGAAGTCCGAGGGAGGTCGCAGAGACCCAGTACTTC
TRBV7-8	TRBJ2-2	NA	many	14	CASFRGRAFGELFF	TGTGCCAGCTTTAGGGGGAGGGCCTTCGGGGAGCTGTTTTTT
TRBV5-1	TRBJ1-3	NA	many	15	CASSLRVTDGNTIYF	TGCGCCAGCAGCTTGCGGGTGACAGATGGAAACACCATATATTTT
TRBV29-1	TRBJ1-1	NA	many	11	CSGVMGTEAFF	TGCAGCGGCGTCATGGGGACTGAAGCTTTCTTT
TRBV27	TRBJ2-7	TRBD1	many	15	CASSLSGTGFYEQYF	TGTGCCAGCAGTTTAAGTGGGACAGGGTTCTACGAGCAGTACTTC
TRBV28	TRBJ1-2	TRBD1	many	14	CASISTGGSYGYTF	TGTGCCAGCATCTCGACAGGGGGTTCCTATGGCTACACCTTC
TRBV18	TRBJ1-2	NA	many	13	CASSPLGDYGYTF	TGTGCCAGCTCACCACTCGGTGACTATGGCTACACCTTC
TRBV3-1	TRBJ2-5	NA	many	19	CASSQITLWEYREKETQYF	TGTGCCAGCAGCCAGATAACCCTTTGGGAGTACAGGGAAAAAGAGACCCAGTACTTC
TRBV12-3/TRBV12-4	TRBJ2-3	TRBD2	many	13	CASLSGSEDTQYF	TGTGCCAGCCTTAGCGGGAGTGAAGATACGCAGTATTTT
TRBV5-5	TRBJ2-3	NA	many	14	CASSLPTLTDTQYF	TGTGCCAGCAGCCTGCCGACTCTCACAGATACGCAGTATTTT
TRBV29-1	TRBJ1-1	TRBD1	many	15	CSAMPGTGMNTEAFF	TGCAGCGCTATGCCCGGGACAGGGATGAACACTGAAGCTTTCTTT
TRBV10-3	TRBJ2-7	NA	many	15	CAISESPGWVGEQYF	TGTGCCATCAGTGAGTCCCCCGGCTGGGTAGGCGAGCAGTACTTC
TRBV6-5	TRBJ1-2	NA	many	12	CASSSGLYGYTF	TGTGCCAGCAGTTCGGGTCTTTATGGCTACACCTTC
TRBV5-6	TRBJ1-6	NA	many	15	CASSFTRLRNSPLHF	TGTGCCAGCAGCTTCACACGGCTGAGGAATTCACCCCTCCACTTT
TRBV2	TRBJ2-5	NA	many	15	CASSVGAGYQETQYF	TGTGCCAGCAGTGTTGGGGCCGGGTACCAAGAGACCCAGTACTTC
TRBV12-3/TRBV12-4	TRBJ1-2	NA	many	13	CASSFTGNYGYTF	TGTGCCAGCAGCTTTACAGGAAACTATGGCTACACCTTC
TRBV2	TRBJ2-5	TRBD1	many	12	CARGDSQETQYF	TGTGCCAGAGGGGACAGCCAAGAGACCCAGTACTTC
TRBV28	TRBJ2-3	NA	many	18	CASSFHSNAGTSTDTQYF	TGTGCCAGCAGTTTCCATTCCAACGCCGGGACTAGCACAGATACGCAGTATTTT
TRBV6-2/TRBV6-3	TRBJ2-7	TRBD2	many	20	CASSYSNLAGGSFLLGEQYF	TGTGCCAGCAGTTACTCGAATCTAGCGGGAGGGTCCTTCCTCCTGGGCGAGCAGTACTTC